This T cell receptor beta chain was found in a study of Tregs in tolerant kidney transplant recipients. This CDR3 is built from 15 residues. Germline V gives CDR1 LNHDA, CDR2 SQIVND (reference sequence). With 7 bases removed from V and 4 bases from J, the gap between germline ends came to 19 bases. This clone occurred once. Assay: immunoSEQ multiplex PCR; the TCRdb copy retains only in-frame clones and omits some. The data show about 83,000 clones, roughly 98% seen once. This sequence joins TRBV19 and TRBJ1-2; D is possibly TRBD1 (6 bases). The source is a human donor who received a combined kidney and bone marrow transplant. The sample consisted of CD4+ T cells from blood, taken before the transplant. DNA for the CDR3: TGTGCCAGTACAGGGGTGAAAACGCGGCCCTATGGCTACACCTTC. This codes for CASTGVKTRPYGYTF.